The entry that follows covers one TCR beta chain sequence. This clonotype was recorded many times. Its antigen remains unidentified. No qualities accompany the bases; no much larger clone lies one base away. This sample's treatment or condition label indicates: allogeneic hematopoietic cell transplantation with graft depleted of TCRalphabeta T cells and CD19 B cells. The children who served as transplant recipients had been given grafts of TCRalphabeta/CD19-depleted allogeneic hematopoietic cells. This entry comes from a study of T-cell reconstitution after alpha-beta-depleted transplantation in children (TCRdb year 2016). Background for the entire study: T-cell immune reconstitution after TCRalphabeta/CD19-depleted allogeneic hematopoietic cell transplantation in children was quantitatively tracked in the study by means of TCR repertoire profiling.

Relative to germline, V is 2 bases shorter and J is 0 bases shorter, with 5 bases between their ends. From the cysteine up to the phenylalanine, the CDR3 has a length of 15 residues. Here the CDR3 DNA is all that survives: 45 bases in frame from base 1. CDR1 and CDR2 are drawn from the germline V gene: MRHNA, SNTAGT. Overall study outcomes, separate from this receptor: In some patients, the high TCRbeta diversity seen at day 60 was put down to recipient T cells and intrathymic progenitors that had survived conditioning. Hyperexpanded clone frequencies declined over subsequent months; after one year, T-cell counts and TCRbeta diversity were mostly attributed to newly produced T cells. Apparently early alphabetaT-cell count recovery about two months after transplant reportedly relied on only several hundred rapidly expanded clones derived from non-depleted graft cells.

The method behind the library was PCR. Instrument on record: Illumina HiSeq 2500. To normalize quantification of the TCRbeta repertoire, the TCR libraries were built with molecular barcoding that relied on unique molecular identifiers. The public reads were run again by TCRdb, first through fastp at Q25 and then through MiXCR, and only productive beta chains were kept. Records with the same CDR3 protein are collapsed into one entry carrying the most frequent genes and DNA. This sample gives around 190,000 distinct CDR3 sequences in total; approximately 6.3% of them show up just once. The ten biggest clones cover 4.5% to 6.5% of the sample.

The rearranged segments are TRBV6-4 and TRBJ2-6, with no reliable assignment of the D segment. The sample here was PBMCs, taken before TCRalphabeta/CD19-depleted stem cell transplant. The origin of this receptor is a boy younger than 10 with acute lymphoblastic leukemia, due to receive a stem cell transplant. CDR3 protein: CASSDGRSGANVLTF. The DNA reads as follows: TGTGCCAGCAGTGACGGCCGCTCTGGGGCCAACGTCCTGACTTTC.